This T cell receptor beta chain appears in the sequencing data of a study of glioma-infiltrating T cells after dendritic cell vaccination. Study context: The vaccine used monocyte-derived dendritic cells pulsed overnight with autologous tumor lysate.

V shed 0 bases and J shed 0 bases, with 9 bases lying between them. Germline CDR1 SGHRS, CDR2 YFSETQ. CDR3 size: 15 residues. Here immunoSEQ multiplex PCR was the method, and the copy in TCRdb shows in-frame clones only, minus some. The table has roughly 88,000 clones, over 75% seen once. The time point: after dendritic cell vaccination, including at tumor progression/relapse. Here the sequenced sample was blood, taken after dendritic cell vaccination. This clonotype was obtained from a human donor with glioblastoma. The chain couples TRBV5-1 to TRBJ1-2, with D possibly matching TRBD1 (5 bases). The CDR3 sequence: CASSLVGGPNYGYTF. The CDR3 DNA reads TGCGCCAGCAGCTTGGTCGGGGGTCCTAACTATGGCTACACCTTC.